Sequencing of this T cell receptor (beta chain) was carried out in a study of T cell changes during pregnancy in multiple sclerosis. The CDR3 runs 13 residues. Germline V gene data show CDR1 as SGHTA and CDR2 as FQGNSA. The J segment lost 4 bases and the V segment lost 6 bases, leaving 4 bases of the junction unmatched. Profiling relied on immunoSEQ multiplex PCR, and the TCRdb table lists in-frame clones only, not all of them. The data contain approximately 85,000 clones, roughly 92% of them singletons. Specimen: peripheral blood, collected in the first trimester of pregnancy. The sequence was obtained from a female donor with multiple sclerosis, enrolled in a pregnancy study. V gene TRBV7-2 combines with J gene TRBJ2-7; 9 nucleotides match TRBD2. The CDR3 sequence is CASRVAGVYEQYF. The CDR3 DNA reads TGTGCCAGCAGGGTAGCGGGAGTTTACGAGCAGTACTTC.